This T cell receptor (beta chain) was recovered during a study of cytomegalovirus exposure and HLA in healthy donors. About the research overall: Around 85 million unique TCR sequences came from HLA-typed donors in an early release.

Study results and caveats: For TCR beta chains, V- and J-gene trimming was later linked to a missense DCLRE1C variant. Cytomegalovirus-associated status was assigned to roughly 160 TCR beta chains.

The CDR3 is 14 amino acids. In germline, CDR1 is SGHVS, CDR2 FQNEAQ. V lost 6 bases to trimming and J lost 0 bases; unmatched junction nucleotides: 1. This clone was observed a handful of times. Its matching antigen is unknown. The PCR had 60 Vbeta and 13 Jbeta primers. The data were produced by immunoSEQ multiplex PCR, yet TCRdb's version contains in-frame clones alone and is incomplete. Among over 100,000 clones, more than 60% were seen once, and the ten largest hold 10%. Sequenced input: PBMCs. The chain carries TRBV7-8 and TRBJ2-1; TRBD2 matches 8 bases. The receptor comes from a man between 35 and 55 years old in good health and CMV-seropositive. CDR3 in DNA: TGTGCCAGCAGTCTAGCGGGCTCCTACAATGAGCAGTTCTTC. Residues: CASSLAGSYNEQFF.